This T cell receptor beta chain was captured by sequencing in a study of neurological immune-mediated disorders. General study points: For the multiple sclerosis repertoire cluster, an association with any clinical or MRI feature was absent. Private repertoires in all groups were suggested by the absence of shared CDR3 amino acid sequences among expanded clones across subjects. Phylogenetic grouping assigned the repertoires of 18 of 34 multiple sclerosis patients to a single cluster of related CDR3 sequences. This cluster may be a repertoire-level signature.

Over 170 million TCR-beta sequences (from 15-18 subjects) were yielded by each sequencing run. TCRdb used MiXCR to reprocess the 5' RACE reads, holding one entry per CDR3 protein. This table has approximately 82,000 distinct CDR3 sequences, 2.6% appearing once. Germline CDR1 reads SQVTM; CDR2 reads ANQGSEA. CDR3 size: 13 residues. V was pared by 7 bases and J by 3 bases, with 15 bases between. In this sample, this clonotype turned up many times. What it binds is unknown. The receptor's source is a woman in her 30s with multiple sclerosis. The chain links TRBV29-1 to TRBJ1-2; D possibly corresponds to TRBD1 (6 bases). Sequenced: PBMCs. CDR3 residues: CSAGSGADYGYTF. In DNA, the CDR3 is TGCAGCGCCGGATCAGGGGCCGACTATGGCTACACCTTC.